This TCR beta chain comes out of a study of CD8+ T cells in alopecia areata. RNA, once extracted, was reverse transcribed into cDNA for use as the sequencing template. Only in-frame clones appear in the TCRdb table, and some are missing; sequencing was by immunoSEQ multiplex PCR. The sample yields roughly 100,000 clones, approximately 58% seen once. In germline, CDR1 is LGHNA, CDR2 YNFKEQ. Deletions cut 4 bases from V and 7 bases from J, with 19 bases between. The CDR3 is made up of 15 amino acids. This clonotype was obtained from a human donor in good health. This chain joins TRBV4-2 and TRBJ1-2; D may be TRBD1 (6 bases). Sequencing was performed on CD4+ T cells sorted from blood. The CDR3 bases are TGTGCCAGCAGCCCCGCTTACAGGGAGGGCATTGGCTACACCTTC. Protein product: CASSPAYREGIGYTF.